Below, one T cell receptor beta chain is given with its context. The count of this clonotype is one. The clone's antigen remains unknown. The sample holds no much larger clone one base away, and base qualities are not on file. One read represents weak support. Peripheral blood CD8+ and CD4+ T cells from healthy donors, Susac syndrome patients and multiple sclerosis patients were profiled using high-throughput TCR beta sequencing. The multiple sclerosis controls were treatment-naive patients who had stable or active relapsing-remitting disease and met the revised McDonald criteria. CD8+ TEMRA cells were enriched by FACS, while bulk CD8+ and CD4+ T cells were purified by magnetic negative isolation. Blood was drawn into EDTA tubes, processed within 24 hours, and PBMCs were isolated by density gradient centrifugation. PBMCs intended for TCR sequencing were frozen in liquid nitrogen and were later thawed in a 37 degrees C water bath. A purity of at least 90% was achieved for sorted or isolated CD4+, CD8+ and CD8+ TEMRA cells.

The data originate from a study of CD8 T cells in Susac syndrome (dated by TCRdb to the late 2010s). With regard to the full study: Repertoire sequencing was used to test whether CD8+ T cell activation and differentiation in Susac syndrome was antigen driven.

General conclusions and limits of the study: The number of individuals in the TCR sequencing and HLA analysis was acknowledged as relatively small.

RNA was extracted using the RNeasy kit, and about 0.5 to 1 microgram was reverse transcribed with random hexamers. The immunoSEQ multiplex PCR assay, covering 54 Vbeta and 13 Jbeta segments, was used to amplify TCR beta CDR3 regions. Bias from PCR amplification was corrected by using a synthetic template baseline for primer optimization and for computational correction. The published analysis was carried out like this. Reads were annotated to V, D and J genes per IMGT and analyzed with immunoSEQ Analyzer, keeping only productive sequences. Clonality was calculated as one minus the Shannon entropy normalized by log2 of the number of productive unique sequences. Public and private clones were assessed among the 100 most prevalent clones of each patient and control. Clones were defined as Susac-specific if absent from the healthy and MS cohorts, from around 1,100 published viral clones and from other ImmuneACCESS disease sequences. TCRdb passed the public sequencing reads through fastp at Q25 and MiXCR, retaining productive beta sequences. Every entry covers one CDR3 protein and lists the most common genes and DNA from its rows. The V and J calls, along with clone size, are taken from TCRdb and not from the paper's own processing. A total of roughly 150,000 distinct CDR3 sequences appear in this sample, roughly 94% of them only once. The ten largest clones represent about 0.09% of the sample.

The TCR originated in a human donor with multiple sclerosis. Specimen: CD4+ T cells from PBMCs.

The nucleotide sequence reads TGCAGTGCCCTCCCCCTAGCGGGAGTATATGAGCAGTTCTTC. Its protein product is CSALPLAGVYEQFF. The sequence links TRBV20-1 to TRBJ2-1, with 10 bases in between that match TRBD2. The CDR3 has 14 amino acids, counting the end cysteine and phenylalanine. The retained sequence is limited to the CDR3, 42 bases, with the frame set at the first base. As encoded in the germline V gene (reference sequence), CDR1 is DFQATT while CDR2 is SNEGSKA. Trimming accounts for 6 bases at V and 8 bases at J, while the number of junction bases matched to no gene is 10.